One sample yielded the 15 T cell receptor beta chains listed below, sequenced in a study of T cell responses to AZD1222 COVID-19 vaccine. The repertoire was sequenced with immunoSEQ multiplex PCR; TCRdb's copy has only in-frame clones and lacks some. The table shows tens of thousands of clones, with around 86% occurring only once. The sequences come from peripheral blood, collected on day 0 of AZD1222 vaccination. The source of these receptors is an adult in good health.

V gene TRBV6-6 combines with J gene TRBJ1-1; no clear D gene. CDR1 MNHNY and CDR2 SVGAGI come from the germline V gene (reference sequence). Trimming removed 7 bases at V and 5 bases at J, with 14 bases between. The length of the CDR3 is 13 residues. CDR3 region: CASTKTERTEAFF. As DNA, the CDR3 is TGTGCCAGCACTAAAACCGAGCGGACTGAAGCTTTCTTT.

This clone was picked up a small number of times. The genes are TRBV7-2 and TRBJ2-7, with D maybe TRBD1 (5 bases). V lost 5 bases to trimming and J lost 2 bases, with 10 bases between them. From germline, CDR1 is SGHTA and CDR2 FQGNSA. CDR3 length: 13 residues. This CDR3 reads CASSPDTTYEQYF. CDR3 nucleotide sequence: TGTGCCAGCAGCCCGGACACAACCTACGAGCAGTACTTC.

The chain has TRBV3-1 (or the pseudogene TRBV3-2) and TRBJ1-2; no clear D gene. There are 16 residues in the CDR3. The V gene's germline CDR1 is LGHDT and CDR2 YNNKEL (reference sequence). V shed 4 bases and J shed 7 bases, with 22 bases lying between them. The CDR3 protein is CASSLRLHGVITGYTF. The CDR3 DNA follows: TGTGCCAGCAGCCTTCGTTTGCATGGGGTTATCACTGGCTACACCTTC.

In nucleotides, the CDR3 is TGCGCCAGCAGCTCAGGACTAGCTGGCGAGACCCAGTACTTC. Protein product: CASSSGLAGETQYF. The rearrangement joins TRBV5-1 to TRBJ2-5; TRBD2 agrees at 8 bases. Trimming removed 3 bases from V and 5 bases from J; junction bases left unmatched: 6. The CDR3 is made up of 14 amino acids. The germline V gene has CDR1 SGHRS and CDR2 YFSETQ.

This chain joins TRBV5-4 and TRBJ2-6, with 9 bases matching TRBD1. The trim removed 2 bases at V and 0 bases at J, leaving 6 bases unmatched. This CDR3 comprises 18 residues. The germline V gene encodes CDR1 SGHNT and CDR2 YYREEE (reference sequence). The CDR3 is CASSLTTGGYSGANVLTF. CDR3 sequence (DNA): TGTGCCAGCAGCTTAACGACAGGGGGGTACTCTGGGGCCAACGTCCTGACTTTC. Filled out from reference TRBV5-4 and TRBJ2-6, the complete variable domain reads ETGVTQSPTHLIKTRGQQVTLRCSSQSGHNTVSWYQQALGQGPQFIFQYYREEENGRGNFPPRFSGLQFPNYSSELNVNALELDDSALYLCASSLTTGGYSGANVLTFGAGSRLTVL.

The chain carries TRBV6-5 and TRBJ2-3, with TRBD2 matching over 9 bases. J was trimmed by 2 bases and V by 11 bases; bases with no gene match: 2. CDR3 size: 12 residues. Looked up from germline, CDR1 is MNHEY and CDR2 is SVGAGI. The CDR3 reads CALAGDTDTQYF. Written as DNA, the CDR3 is TGTGCCTTAGCGGGAGACACAGATACGCAGTATTTT.

This clone has just a few counts. The chain couples TRBV5-1 to TRBJ1-1; D possibly corresponds to TRBD1 (5 bases). The CDR3 totals 14 residues. In germline, CDR1 is SGHRS, CDR2 YFSETQ. V gave up 0 bases and J gave up 1 base, with 7 bases separating them. As DNA, the CDR3 is TGCGCCAGCAGCTTGGGGGGCAGGAACACTGAAGCTTTCTTT. This sequence encodes CASSLGGRNTEAFF.

Here the CDR3 DNA reads TGTGCCAGCAGCTTAGGACGAAACTACGAGCAGTACTTC. Translating it yields CASSLGRNYEQYF. This chain joins TRBV5-4 and TRBJ2-7, with D unclear. V was clipped by 2 bases and J by 3 bases, with 9 bases between them. CDR1 and CDR2 (germline): SGHNT, YYREEE (reference sequence). The CDR3 length is 13 residues.

The chain links TRBV25-1 to TRBJ1-1; D gene ambiguous. Trimming pared 7 bases from V and 4 bases from J, leaving 13 bases between. Germline CDR1 and CDR2: MGHDK and SYGVNS. There are 13 residues in the CDR3. CDR3 loop: CASTREGGTEAFF. As DNA, the CDR3 is TGTGCCAGCACCCGGGAGGGCGGCACTGAAGCTTTCTTT. Combining the CDR3 with reference TRBV25-1 and TRBJ1-1 gives the whole variable domain EADIYQTPRYLVIGTGKKITLECSQTMGHDKMYWYQQDPGMELHLIHYSYGVNSTEKGDLSSESTVSRIRTEHFPLTLESARPSHTSQYLCASTREGGTEAFFGQGTRLTVV.

This chain joins TRBV18 and TRBJ2-7; 10 bases are shared with TRBD1. The germline CDR1 and CDR2 sequences are KGHSH and LQKENI. The CDR3 has 13 amino acids. Germline trimming cut 5 bases from V and 5 bases from J; bases unmatched to any gene: 3. CDR3 protein: CASSETGGNEQYF. DNA of the CDR3: TGTGCCAGCTCAGAGACAGGGGGCAACGAGCAGTACTTC.

The V call is TRBV19, the J call TRBJ1-5; D not resolved. Between the trimmed V and J ends, which lost 3 bases and 4 bases, there was a span of 10 bases. The CDR3 runs to 14 residues. Looked up from germline, CDR1 is LNHDA and CDR2 is SQIVND (reference sequence). CDR3: CASSILTDNQPQHF. CDR3 sequence (DNA): TGTGCCAGTAGTATCCTGACTGATAATCAGCCCCAGCATTTT.

The rearrangement uses TRBV5-1 and TRBJ2-1, with 12 bases identical to TRBD2. Germline values: CDR1 SGHRS, CDR2 YFSETQ. V dropped 7 bases and J dropped 4; count of bases not matched to a gene: 3. This CDR3 is built from 14 residues. The DNA of the CDR3 is TGCGCCAGCCGACTAGCGGGAGAATACAATGAGCAGTTCTTC. Translating it yields CASRLAGEYNEQFF.

The genes are TRBV4-3 and TRBJ2-7; D is ambiguous. Trimming removed 1 base from V and 2 bases from J, with 12 bases in between. CDR1 is LGHNA and CDR2 is YSLEER in the germline V gene. This CDR3 region has 15 residues. The CDR3 DNA reads TGCGCCAGCAGCCAAGGGCTGGGCCCTACCTACGAGCAGTACTTC. Its translation is CASSQGLGPTYEQYF.

J is TRBJ1-6 and V is TRBV18; D is undetermined. Germline-derived CDR1 and CDR2 are KGHSH and LQKENI. The CDR3 extends over 13 amino acids. Trimming cost V 6 bases and J 7 bases, with 10 bases left between them. CDR3 in DNA: TGTGCCAGCTCCCCTGGCCCCAATTCACCCCTCCACTTT. Encoded protein: CASSPGPNSPLHF.

This chain joins TRBV11-1 and TRBJ2-7; 9 bases are shared with TRBD1. Trimming cost V 6 bases and J 2 bases; bases outside gene matches: 5. Germline CDR1 is SGHAT and CDR2 is FQDESV (reference sequence). The length of the CDR3 is 14 residues. DNA of the CDR3: TGTGCCAGCAGACCCCGGGACAGGGCCTACGAGCAGTACTTC. It is translated as CASRPRDRAYEQYF.